What follows describes a single T cell receptor (beta chain). What it binds is not known. Amplification of TCR beta CDR3 regions was performed using RNA transcripts as template. HTBI primers were the set used in a first-round RT-PCR of the TCR CDR3. MiXCR, applied by TCRdb to the multiplex PCR reads, yields one record per CDR3 protein. Among 490,000 or so distinct CDR3 sequences listed, over 35% were seen once. These data belong to a study of T cells in Graves' hyperthyroidism and ophthalmopathy. Overall study findings and caveats: Most clonotypes that expanded in the thyroid above 0.001 also showed up in blood. Ophthalmopathy, as predicted by the model, came a median about six months after the prediction.

There are 15 residues in the CDR3. V shed 3 bases and J shed 2 bases, with 12 bases lying between them. Germline V gene data show CDR1 as SGDLS and CDR2 as YYNGEE. The source of this sequence is an adult woman with Graves' disease, either hyperthyroidism or ophthalmopathy (not recorded which). The rearrangement uses TRBV9 and TRBJ1-3; D possibly corresponds to TRBD1 (6 bases). The sequenced sample consisted of peripheral blood or thyroid tissue (not recorded which). The CDR3 sequence is CASSAGQFTGNTIYF. CDR3 DNA: TGTGCCAGCAGCGCTGGACAGTTCACTGGAAACACCATATATTTT.